The clone carrying this T cell receptor beta chain was counted at least ten times. Ophthalmopathy donors were characterized by moderate-to-severe activity, CAS of at least 3, NOSPECS of at least 4, and duration under 3 months. Exclusion criteria comprised other autoimmune diseases, uncontrolled infections, pregnancy or lactation in patients. Each diagnosis was determined on the basis of clinical symptoms, serum thyroxine, TRAb, thyroid ultrasound and orbital computed tomography. The sample originates from a study of Graves' ophthalmopathy and Graves' hyperthyroidism. The authors amplified TCR beta CDR3 regions from RNA transcripts. HTBI-primed RT-PCR formed the first round, and a multiplex PCR formed the second. TCRdb ran MiXCR on the multiplex PCR reads and lists one entry per CDR3 protein. The table records under 250,000 distinct CDR3 sequences, 20% to 25% of them present only once. V lost 1 base, J lost 11 bases, and 12 bases lay in between. The CDR3 spans 12 residues. CDR1 and CDR2 (germline): DFQATT, SNEGSKA (reference sequence).

Input material: peripheral blood. The clonotype comes from a woman in her forties or fifties with Graves' ophthalmopathy. The chain has TRBV20-1 and TRBJ1-5; D is undetermined. This chain's CDR3 is CSARGSFKTQHF. CDR3 nucleotide sequence: TGCAGTGCTAGAGGCAGCTTTAAAACCCAGCATTTT.